Detailed here is one T cell receptor (beta chain). The data were obtained in a study of blood T cell repertoires in COVID-19. Germline CDR1 LGHNT, CDR2 FRNRAP. V was clipped by 0 bases and J by 2 bases; unmatched bases: 7. The CDR3 has 16 residues. Source study methods: Nucleated cell number was recorded as an estimate derived from reference gene primer amplification. The assay was immunoSEQ multiplex PCR, and TCRdb's table has in-frame clones only and misses some. V, J and clone size are those of that table, while D and trimming were read from the DNA. Here the sample spans more than 350,000 clones, 75% to 90% being singletons. Resolution of symptoms, clearance, or two negative PCRs was present in recovered Cohort 3 donors.

The sequence was collected from a man between 18 and 35 years old who had recovered from COVID-19. The V and J genes are TRBV12-5 and TRBJ2-7; TRBD2 matches at 7 bases. Sequences were obtained from PBMCs or T cells enriched from blood (not recorded which). The CDR3 DNA reads as TGTGCTAGTGGTTTGGTACGAAGAAGCGGGACCTACGAGCAGTACTTC. The encoded protein is CASGLVRRSGTYEQYF.